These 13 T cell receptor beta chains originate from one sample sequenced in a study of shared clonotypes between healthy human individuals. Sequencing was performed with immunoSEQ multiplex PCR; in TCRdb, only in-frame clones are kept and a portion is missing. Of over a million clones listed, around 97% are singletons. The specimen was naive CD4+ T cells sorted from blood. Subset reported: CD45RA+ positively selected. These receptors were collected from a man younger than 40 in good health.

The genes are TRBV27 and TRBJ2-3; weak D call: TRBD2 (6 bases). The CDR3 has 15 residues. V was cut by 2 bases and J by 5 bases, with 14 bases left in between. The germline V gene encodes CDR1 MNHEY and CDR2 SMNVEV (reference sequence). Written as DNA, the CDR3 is TGTGCCAGCAGTTTAGGGGGGAGTTTTTTAGATACGCAGTATTTT. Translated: CASSLGGSFLDTQYF.

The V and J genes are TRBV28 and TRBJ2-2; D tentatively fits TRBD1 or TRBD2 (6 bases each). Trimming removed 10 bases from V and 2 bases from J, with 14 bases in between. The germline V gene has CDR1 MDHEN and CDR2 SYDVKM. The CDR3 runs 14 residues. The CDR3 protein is CAISAGQNTGELFF. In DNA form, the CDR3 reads TGTGCCATCTCCGCGGGACAAAACACCGGGGAGCTGTTTTTT.

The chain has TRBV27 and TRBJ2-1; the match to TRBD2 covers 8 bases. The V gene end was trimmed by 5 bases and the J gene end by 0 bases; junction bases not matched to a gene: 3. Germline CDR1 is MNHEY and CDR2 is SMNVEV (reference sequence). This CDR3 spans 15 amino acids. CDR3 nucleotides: TGTGCCAGCAGTAGCGGGAGCAGCTCCTACAATGAGCAGTTCTTC. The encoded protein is CASSSGSSSYNEQFF.

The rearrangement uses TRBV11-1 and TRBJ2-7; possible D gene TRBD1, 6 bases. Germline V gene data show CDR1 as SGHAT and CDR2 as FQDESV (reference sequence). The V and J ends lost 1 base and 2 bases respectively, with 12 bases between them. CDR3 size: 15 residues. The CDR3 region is CASSLGRTATYEQYF. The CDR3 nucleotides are TGTGCCAGCAGCTTAGGAAGGACAGCCACCTACGAGCAGTACTTC. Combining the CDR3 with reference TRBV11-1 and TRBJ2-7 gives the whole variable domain EAEVAQSPRYKITEKSQAVAFWCDPISGHATLYWYRQILGQGPELLVQFQDESVVDDSQLPKDRFSAERLKGVDSTLKIQPAELGDSAMYLCASSLGRTATYEQYFGPGTRLTVT.

The CDR3 coding sequence is TGTGCCAGTAGTAAAACAGGGATCAACTATGGCTACACCTTC. It yields the protein CASSKTGINYGYTF. The rearrangement links TRBV19 to TRBJ1-2; D may be TRBD1 (6 bases). The CDR3 has 14 amino acids. Germline assignment: CDR1 LNHDA and CDR2 SQIVND (reference sequence). V shed 4 bases and J shed 2 bases, with 11 bases lying between them. The full variable domain, completed using reference TRBV19 and TRBJ1-2, is DGGITQSPKYLFRKEGQNVTLSCEQNLNHDAMYWYRQDPGQGLRLIYYSQIVNDFQKGDIAEGYSVSREKKESFPLTVTSAQKNPTAFYLCASSKTGINYGYTFGSGTRLTVV.

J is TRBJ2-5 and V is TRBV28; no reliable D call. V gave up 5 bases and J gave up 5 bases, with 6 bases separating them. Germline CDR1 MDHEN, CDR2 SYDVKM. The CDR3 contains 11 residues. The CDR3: CASSMRETQYF. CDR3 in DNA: TGTGCCAGCAGTATGCGGGAGACCCAGTACTTC. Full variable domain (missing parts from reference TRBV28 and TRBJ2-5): DVKVTQSSRYLVKRTGEKVFLECVQDMDHENMFWYRQDPGLGLRLIYFSYDVKMKEKGDIPEGYSVSREKKERFSLILESASTNQTSMYLCASSMRETQYFGPGTRLLVL.

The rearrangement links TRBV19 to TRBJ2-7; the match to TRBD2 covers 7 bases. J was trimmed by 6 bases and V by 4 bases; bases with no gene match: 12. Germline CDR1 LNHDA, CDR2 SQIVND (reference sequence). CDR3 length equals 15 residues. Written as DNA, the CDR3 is TGTGCCAGTAGTACCCTGCCGATTTCTAGCGGCGAGCAGTACTTC. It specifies CASSTLPISSGEQYF.

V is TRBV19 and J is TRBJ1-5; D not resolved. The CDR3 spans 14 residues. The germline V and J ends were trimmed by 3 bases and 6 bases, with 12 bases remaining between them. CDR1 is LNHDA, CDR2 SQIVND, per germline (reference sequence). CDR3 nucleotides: TGTGCCAGTAGTATTTCGTGGGAGGGTCAGCCCCAGCATTTT. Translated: CASSISWEGQPQHF.

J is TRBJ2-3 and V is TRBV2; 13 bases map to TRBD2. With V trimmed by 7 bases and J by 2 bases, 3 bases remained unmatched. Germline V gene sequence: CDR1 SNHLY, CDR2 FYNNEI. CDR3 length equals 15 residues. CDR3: CASKLAGGYTDTQYF. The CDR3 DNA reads TGTGCCAGCAAACTAGCGGGAGGGTACACAGATACGCAGTATTTT. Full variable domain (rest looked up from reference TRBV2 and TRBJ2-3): EPEVTQTPSHQVTQMGQEVILRCVPISNHLYFYWYRQILGQKVEFLVSFYNNEISEKSEIFDDQFSVERPDGSNFTLKIRSTKLEDSAMYFCASKLAGGYTDTQYFGPGTRLTVL.

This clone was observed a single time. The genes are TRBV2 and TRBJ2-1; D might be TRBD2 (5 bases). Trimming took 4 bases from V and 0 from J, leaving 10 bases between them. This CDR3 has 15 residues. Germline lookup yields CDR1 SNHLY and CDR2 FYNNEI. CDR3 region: CASSVGAASYNEQFF. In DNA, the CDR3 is TGTGCCAGCAGTGTAGGAGCGGCCTCCTACAATGAGCAGTTCTTC.

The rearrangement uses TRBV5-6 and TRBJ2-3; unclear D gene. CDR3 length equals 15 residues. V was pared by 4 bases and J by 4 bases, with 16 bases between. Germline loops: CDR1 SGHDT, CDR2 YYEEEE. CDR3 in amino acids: CASSPLPLTPDTQYF. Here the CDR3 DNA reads TGTGCCAGCAGCCCCCTTCCCCTGACCCCAGATACGCAGTATTTT.

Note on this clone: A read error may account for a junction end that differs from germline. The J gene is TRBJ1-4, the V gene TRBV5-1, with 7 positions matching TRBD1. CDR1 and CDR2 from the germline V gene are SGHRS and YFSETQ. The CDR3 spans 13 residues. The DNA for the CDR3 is TGCGCCAACAGCACCGCACAGGGGGAAAAACTGTTTTTT. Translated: CANSTAQGEKLFF.

The CDR3 loop is CASSKALGLRGNQPQHF. In nucleotides, the CDR3 is TGTGCCAGCAGCAAAGCGTTGGGGTTAAGGGGGAATCAGCCCCAGCATTTT. This chain connects TRBV21-1 to TRBJ1-5; the table calls TRBD1, which could not be checked here. TRBV21-1 is a listed pseudogene. This CDR3 has 17 residues.